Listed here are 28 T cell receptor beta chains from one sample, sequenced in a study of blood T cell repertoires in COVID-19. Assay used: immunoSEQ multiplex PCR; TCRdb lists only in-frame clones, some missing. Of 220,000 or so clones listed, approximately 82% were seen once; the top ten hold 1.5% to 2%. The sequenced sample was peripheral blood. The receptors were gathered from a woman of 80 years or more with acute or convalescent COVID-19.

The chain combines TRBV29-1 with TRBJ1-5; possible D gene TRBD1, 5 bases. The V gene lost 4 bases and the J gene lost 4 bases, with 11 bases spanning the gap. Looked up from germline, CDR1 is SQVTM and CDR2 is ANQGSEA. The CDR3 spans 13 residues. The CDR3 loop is CSVARGINQPQHF. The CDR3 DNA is TGCAGCGTTGCTAGGGGAATAAATCAGCCCCAGCATTTT.

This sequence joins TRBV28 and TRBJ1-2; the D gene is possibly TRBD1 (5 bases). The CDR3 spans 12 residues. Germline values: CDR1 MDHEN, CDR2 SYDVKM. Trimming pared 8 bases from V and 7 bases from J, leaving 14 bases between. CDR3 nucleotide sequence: TGTGCCAGCGCGGGGGGGGTTACTGGCTACACCTTC. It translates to CASAGGVTGYTF.

CDR3 coding DNA: TGTGCCAGCAGCTTAGAATCGGCGGGGGGGCAAGAGACCCAGTACTTC. This translates into CASSLESAGGQETQYF. The chain carries TRBV7-2 and TRBJ2-5, with 9 bases that match TRBD2. CDR1 and CDR2 (germline): SGHTA, FQGNSA. The CDR3 is 16 residues long. V lost 1 base and J lost 2; bases outside the gene matches: 5.

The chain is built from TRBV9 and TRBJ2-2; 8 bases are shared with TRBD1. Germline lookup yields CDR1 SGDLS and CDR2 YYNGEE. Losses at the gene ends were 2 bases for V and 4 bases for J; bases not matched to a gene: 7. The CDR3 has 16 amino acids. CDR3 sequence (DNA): TGTGCCAGCAGCGTTACCACAGGGGGTACCACCGGGGAGCTGTTTTTT. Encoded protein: CASSVTTGGTTGELFF.

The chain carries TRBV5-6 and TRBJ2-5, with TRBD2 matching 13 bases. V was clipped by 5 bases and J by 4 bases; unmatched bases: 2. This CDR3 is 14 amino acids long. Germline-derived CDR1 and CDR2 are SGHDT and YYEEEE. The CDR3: CASRGTSGAETQYF. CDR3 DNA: TGTGCCAGCAGAGGGACTAGCGGGGCAGAGACCCAGTACTTC.

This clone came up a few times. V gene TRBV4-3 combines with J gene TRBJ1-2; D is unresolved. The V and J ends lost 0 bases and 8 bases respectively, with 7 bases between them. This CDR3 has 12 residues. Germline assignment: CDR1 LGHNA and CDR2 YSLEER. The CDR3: CASSQDQRGYTF. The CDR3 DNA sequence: TGCGCCAGCAGCCAAGATCAGAGGGGCTACACCTTC.

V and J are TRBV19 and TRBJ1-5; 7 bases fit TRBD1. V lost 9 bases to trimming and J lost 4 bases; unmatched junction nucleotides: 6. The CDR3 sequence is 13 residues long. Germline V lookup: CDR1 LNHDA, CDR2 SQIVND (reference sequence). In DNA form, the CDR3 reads TGTGCCAGCTTCCGGGACAGAAATCAGCCCCAGCATTTT. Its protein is CASFRDRNQPQHF.

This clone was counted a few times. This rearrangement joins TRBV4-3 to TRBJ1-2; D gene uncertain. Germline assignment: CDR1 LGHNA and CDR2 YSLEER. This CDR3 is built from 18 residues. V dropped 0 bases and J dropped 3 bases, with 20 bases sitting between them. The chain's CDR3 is CASSQDFRPGPLYYGYTF. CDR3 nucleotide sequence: TGCGCCAGCAGCCAAGATTTTAGGCCAGGCCCCTTATACTATGGCTACACCTTC.

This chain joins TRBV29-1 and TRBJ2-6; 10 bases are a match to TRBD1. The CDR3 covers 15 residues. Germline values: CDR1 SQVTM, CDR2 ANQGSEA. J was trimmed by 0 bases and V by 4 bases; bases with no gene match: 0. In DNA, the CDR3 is TGCAGCGTTGGGACAGGGGGCTCTGGGGCCAACGTCCTGACTTTC. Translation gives CSVGTGGSGANVLTF.

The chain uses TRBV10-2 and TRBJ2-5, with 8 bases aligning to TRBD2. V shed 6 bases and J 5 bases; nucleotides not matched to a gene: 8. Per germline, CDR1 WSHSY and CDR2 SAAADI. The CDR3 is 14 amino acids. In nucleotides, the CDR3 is TGCGCCAGCAGGACTTTCTTAGCGGGGGAGACCCAGTACTTC. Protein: CASRTFLAGETQYF.

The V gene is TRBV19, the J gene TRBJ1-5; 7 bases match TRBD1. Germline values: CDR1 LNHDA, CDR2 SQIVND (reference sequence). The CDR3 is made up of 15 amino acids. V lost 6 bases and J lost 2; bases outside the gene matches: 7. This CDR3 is CASRALTGGNQPQHF. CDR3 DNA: TGTGCCAGTAGGGCCCTCACAGGGGGCAATCAGCCCCAGCATTTT.

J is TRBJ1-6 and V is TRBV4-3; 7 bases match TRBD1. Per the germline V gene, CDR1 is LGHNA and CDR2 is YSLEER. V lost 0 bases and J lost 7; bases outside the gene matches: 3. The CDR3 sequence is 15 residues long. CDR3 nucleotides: TGCGCCAGCAGCCAAGAAACAGGGGAAAATTCACCCCTCCACTTT. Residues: CASSQETGENSPLHF.

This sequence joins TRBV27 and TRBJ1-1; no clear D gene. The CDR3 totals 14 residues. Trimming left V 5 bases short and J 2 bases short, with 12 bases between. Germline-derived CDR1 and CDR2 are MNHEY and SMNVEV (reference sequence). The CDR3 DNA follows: TGTGCCAGCAGTCTCCGTCCCAGAAACACTGAAGCTTTCTTT. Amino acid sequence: CASSLRPRNTEAFF.

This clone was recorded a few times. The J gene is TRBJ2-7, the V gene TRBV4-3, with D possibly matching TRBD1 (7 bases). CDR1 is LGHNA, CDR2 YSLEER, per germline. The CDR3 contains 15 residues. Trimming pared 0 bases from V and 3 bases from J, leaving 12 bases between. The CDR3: CASSQDGQGGYEQYF. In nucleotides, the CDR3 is TGCGCCAGCAGCCAAGATGGTCAGGGGGGCTACGAGCAGTACTTC.

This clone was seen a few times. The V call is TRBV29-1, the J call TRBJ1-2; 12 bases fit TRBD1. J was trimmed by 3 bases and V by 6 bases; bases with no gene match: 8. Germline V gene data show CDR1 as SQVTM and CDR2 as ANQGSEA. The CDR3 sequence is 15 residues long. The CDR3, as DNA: TGCAGCGTCGGCCTGGGACAGGGGGCCCACTATGGCTACACCTTC. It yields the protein CSVGLGQGAHYGYTF.

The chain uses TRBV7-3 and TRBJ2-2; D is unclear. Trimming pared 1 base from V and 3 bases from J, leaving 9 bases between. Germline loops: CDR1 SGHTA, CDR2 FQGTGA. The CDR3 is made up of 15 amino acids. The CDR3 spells CASSLRALDTGELFF. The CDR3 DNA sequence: TGTGCCAGCAGCTTAAGGGCTCTCGACACCGGGGAGCTGTTTTTT.

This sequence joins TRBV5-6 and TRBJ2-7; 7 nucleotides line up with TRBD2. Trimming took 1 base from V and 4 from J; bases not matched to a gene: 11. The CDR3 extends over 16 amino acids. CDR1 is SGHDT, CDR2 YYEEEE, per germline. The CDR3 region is CASSLRVAGALYEQYF. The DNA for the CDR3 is TGTGCCAGCAGCTTGCGGGTTGCGGGAGCGCTTTACGAGCAGTACTTC.

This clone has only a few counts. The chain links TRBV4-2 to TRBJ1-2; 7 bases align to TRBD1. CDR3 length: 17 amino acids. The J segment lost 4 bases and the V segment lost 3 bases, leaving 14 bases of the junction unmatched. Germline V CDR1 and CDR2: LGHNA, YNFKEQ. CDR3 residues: CASSQGSPRTGSYGYTF. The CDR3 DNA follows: TGTGCCAGCAGCCAGGGATCCCCGCGGACAGGCAGCTATGGCTACACCTTC.

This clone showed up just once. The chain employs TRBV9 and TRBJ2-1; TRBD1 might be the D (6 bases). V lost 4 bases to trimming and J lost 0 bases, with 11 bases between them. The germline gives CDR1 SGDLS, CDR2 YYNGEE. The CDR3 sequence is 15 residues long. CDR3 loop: CASSTGSASYNEQFF. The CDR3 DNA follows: TGTGCCAGCAGCACAGGGTCGGCCTCCTACAATGAGCAGTTCTTC.

The CDR3 region has the DNA TGTGCCAGCAGGGTAACAGGGTTTGGCTACACCTTC. Amino acids: CASRVTGFGYTF. The chain carries TRBV2 and TRBJ1-2, with D possibly matching TRBD1 (6 bases). The CDR3 sequence is 12 residues long. Germline loops: CDR1 SNHLY, CDR2 FYNNEI. V lost 6 bases and J lost 7, with 12 bases in between.

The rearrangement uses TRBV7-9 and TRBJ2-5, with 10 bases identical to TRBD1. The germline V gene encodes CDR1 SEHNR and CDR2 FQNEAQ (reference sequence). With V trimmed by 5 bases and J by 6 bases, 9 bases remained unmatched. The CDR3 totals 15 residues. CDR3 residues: CASSDTGTGAQTQYF. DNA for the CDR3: TGTGCCAGCAGCGATACCGGGACAGGGGCGCAGACCCAGTACTTC.

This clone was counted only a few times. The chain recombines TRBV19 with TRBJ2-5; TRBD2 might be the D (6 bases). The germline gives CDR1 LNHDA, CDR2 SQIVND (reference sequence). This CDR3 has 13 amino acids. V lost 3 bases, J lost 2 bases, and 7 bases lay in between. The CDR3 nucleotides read TGTGCCAGTAGTATGGGACTTCAAGAGACCCAGTACTTC. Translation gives CASSMGLQETQYF. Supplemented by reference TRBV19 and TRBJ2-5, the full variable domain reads DGGITQSPKYLFRKEGQNVTLSCEQNLNHDAMYWYRQDPGQGLRLIYYSQIVNDFQKGDIAEGYSVSREKKESFPLTVTSAQKNPTAFYLCASSMGLQETQYFGPGTRLLVL.

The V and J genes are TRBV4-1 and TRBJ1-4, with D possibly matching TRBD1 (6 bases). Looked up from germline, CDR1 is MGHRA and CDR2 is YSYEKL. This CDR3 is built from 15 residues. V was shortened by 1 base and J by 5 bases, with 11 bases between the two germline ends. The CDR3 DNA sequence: TGCGCCAGCAGCCAAGGAAGGACAGTGAATGAAAAACTGTTTTTT. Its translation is CASSQGRTVNEKLFF.

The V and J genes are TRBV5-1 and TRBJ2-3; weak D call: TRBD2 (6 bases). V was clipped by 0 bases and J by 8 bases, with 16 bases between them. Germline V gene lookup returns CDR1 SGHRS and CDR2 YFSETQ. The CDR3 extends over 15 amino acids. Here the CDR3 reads CASSLESGGRGTQYF. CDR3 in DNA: TGCGCCAGCAGCTTGGAGAGCGGCGGGCGGGGTACGCAGTATTTT.

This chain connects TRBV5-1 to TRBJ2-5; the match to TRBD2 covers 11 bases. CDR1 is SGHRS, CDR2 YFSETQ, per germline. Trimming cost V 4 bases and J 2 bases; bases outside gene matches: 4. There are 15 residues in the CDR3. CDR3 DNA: TGCGCCAGCAGCGCGACTAGCGGGGCTCAAGAGACCCAGTACTTC. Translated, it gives CASSATSGAQETQYF.

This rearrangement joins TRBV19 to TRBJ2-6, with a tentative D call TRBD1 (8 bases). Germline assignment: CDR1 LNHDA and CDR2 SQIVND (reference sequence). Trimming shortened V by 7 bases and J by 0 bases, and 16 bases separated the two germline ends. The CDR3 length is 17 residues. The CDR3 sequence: CASTRTGRASGANVLTF. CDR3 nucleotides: TGTGCCAGTACCCGGACAGGGAGGGCCTCTGGGGCCAACGTCCTGACTTTC.

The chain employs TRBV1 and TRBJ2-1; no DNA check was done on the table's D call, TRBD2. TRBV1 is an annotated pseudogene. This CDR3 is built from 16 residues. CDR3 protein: CTSSQSSGRGYNEQFF. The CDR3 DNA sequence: TGCACCAGCAGCCAGTCTAGCGGGAGGGGCTACAATGAGCAGTTCTTC.

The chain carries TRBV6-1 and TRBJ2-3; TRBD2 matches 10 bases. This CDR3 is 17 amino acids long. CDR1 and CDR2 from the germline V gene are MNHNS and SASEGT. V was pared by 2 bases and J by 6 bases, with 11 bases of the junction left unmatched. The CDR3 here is CASSESVQRGGPDTQYF. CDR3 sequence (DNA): TGTGCCAGCAGTGAATCTGTTCAGCGGGGGGGCCCCGATACGCAGTATTTT.